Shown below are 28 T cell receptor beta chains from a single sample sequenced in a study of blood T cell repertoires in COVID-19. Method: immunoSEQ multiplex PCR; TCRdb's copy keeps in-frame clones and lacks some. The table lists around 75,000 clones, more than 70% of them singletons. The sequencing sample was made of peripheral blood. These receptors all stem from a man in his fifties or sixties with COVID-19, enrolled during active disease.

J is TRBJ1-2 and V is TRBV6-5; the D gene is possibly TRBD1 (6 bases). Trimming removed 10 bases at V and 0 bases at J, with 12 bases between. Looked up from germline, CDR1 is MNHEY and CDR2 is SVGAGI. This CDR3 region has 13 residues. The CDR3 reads CATRTDSNYGYTF. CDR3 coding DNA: TGTGCCACGCGGACAGACTCTAACTATGGCTACACCTTC.

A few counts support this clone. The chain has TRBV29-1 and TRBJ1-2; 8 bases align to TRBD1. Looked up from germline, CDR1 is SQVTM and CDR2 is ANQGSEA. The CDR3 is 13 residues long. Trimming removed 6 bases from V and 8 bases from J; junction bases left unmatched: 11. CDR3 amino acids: CSVPGRGQGGYTF. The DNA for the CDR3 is TGCAGCGTCCCTGGCAGGGGGCAGGGAGGCTACACCTTC.

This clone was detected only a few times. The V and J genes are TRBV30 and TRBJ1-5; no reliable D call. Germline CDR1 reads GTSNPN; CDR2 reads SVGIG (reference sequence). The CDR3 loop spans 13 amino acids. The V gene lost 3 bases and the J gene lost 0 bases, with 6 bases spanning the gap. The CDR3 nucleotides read TGTGCCTGGAGCCCTCGTAGCAATCAGCCCCAGCATTTT. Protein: CAWSPRSNQPQHF.

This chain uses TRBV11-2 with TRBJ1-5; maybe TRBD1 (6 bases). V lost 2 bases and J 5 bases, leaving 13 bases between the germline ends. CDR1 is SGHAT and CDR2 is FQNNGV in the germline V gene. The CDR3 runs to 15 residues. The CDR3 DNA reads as TGTGCCAGCAGCTTATCCCCAGGGGCGCATCAGCCCCAGCATTTT. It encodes CASSLSPGAHQPQHF.

The CDR3 is CASSLLSLRNEQFF. DNA of the CDR3: TGTGCCAGCAGTCTCCTCTCCCTTCGCAATGAGCAGTTCTTC. This chain joins TRBV28 and TRBJ2-1; D gene ambiguous. V was pared by 5 bases and J by 6 bases, with 14 bases between. From germline, CDR1 is MDHEN and CDR2 SYDVKM. The CDR3 sequence is 14 residues long.

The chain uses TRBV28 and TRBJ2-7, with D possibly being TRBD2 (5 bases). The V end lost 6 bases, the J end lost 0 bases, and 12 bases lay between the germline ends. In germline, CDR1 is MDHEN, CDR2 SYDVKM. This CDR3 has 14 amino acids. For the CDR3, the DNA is TGTGCCAGCAGCCGCGGGCCACTCTCCTACGAGCAGTACTTC. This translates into CASSRGPLSYEQYF.

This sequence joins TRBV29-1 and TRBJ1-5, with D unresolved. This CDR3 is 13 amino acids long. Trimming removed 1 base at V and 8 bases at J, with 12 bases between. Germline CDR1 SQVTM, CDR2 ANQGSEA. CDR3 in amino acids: CSVEGGDGEPQHF. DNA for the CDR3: TGCAGCGTTGAAGGCGGCGATGGTGAGCCCCAGCATTTT. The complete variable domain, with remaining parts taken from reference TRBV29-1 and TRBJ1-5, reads SAVISQKPSRDICQRGTSLTIQCQVDSQVTMMFWYRQQPGQSLTLIATANQGSEATYESGFVIDKFPISRPNLTFSTLTVSNMSPEDSSIYLCSVEGGDGEPQHFGDGTRLSIL.

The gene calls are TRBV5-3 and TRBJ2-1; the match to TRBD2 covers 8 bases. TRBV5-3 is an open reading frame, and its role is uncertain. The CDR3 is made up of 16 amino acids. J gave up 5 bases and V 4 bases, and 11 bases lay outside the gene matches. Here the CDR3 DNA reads TGTGCCAGAAGCGTCCTACCCGGGACTAGGGACAATGAGCAGTTCTTC. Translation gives CARSVLPGTRDNEQFF.

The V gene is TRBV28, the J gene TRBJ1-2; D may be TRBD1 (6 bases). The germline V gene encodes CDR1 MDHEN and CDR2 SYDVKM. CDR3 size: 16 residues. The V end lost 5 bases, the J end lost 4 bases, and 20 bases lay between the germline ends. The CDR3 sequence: CASSPSSDRIFYGYTF. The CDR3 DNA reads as TGTGCCAGCAGTCCATCCTCGGACAGAATCTTCTATGGCTACACCTTC.

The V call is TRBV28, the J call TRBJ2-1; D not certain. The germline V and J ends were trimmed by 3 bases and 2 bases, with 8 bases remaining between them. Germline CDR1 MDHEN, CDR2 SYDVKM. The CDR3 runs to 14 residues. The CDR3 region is CASSFSRAYNEQFF. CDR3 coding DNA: TGTGCCAGCAGTTTCTCTCGAGCCTACAATGAGCAGTTCTTC.

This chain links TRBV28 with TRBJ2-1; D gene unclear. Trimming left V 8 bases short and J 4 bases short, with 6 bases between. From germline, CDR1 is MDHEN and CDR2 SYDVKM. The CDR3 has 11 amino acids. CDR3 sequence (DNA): TGTGCCAGCTGGGCGTACAATGAGCAGTTCTTC. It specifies CASWAYNEQFF.

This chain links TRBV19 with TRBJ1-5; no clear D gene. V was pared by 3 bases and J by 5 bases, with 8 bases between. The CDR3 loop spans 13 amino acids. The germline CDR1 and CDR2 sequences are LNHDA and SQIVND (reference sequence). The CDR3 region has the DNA TGTGCCAGTAGTATCGACTCAGATCAGCCCCAGCATTTT. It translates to CASSIDSDQPQHF.

CDR3 coding DNA: TGTGCCAGCAGTCCCTCGACTTATAGCAATCAGCCCCAGCATTTT. Its protein product is CASSPSTYSNQPQHF. The V gene is TRBV6-6, the J gene TRBJ1-5; no clear D. The CDR3 loop spans 15 amino acids. Trimming cost V 5 bases and J 0 bases, with 11 bases left between them. Germline lookup yields CDR1 MNHNY and CDR2 SVGAGI (reference sequence).

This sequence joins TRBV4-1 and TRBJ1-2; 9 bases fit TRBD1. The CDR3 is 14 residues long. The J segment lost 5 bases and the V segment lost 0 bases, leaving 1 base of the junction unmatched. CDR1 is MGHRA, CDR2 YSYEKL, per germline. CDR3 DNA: TGCGCCAGCAGCCAAGACGACAGGGGGTATGGCTACACCTTC. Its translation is CASSQDDRGYGYTF.

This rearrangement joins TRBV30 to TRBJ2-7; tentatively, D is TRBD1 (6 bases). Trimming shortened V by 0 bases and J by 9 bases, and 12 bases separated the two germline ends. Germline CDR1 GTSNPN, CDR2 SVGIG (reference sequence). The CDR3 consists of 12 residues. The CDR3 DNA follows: TGTGCCTGGAGTGTCTTGGACAGCACGCAGTACTTC. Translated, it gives CAWSVLDSTQYF.

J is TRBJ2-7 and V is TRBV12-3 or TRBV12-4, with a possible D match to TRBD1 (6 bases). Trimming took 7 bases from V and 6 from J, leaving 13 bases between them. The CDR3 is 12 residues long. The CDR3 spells CASMGQSGEQYF. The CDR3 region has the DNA TGTGCCAGCATGGGACAATCGGGCGAGCAGTACTTC.

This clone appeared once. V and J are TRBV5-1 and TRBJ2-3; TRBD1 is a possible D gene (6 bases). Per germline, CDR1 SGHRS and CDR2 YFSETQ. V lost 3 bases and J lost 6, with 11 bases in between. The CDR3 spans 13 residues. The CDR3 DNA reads TGCGCCAGCAGCTCTCCACAGGGCGATACGCAGTATTTT. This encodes CASSSPQGDTQYF.

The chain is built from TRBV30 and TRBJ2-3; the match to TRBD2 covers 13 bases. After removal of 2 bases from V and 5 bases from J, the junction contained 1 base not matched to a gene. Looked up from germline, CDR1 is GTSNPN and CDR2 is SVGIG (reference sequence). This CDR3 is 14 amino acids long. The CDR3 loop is CAWSRTSGRDTQYF. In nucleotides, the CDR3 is TGTGCCTGGAGTAGGACTAGCGGGAGAGATACGCAGTATTTT.

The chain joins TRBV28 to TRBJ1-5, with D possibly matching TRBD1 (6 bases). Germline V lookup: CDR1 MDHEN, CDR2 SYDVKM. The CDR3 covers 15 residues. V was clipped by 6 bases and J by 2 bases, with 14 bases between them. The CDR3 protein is CASRLRGKGNQPQHF. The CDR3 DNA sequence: TGTGCCAGCAGGTTAAGGGGGAAAGGCAATCAGCCCCAGCATTTT.

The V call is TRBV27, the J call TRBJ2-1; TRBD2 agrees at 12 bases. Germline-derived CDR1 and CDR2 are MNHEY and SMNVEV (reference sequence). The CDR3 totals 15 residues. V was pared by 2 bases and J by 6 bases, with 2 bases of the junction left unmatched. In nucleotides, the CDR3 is TGTGCCAGCAGTTTAGGACTAGCGGGAATCAATGAGCAGTTCTTC. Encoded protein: CASSLGLAGINEQFF.

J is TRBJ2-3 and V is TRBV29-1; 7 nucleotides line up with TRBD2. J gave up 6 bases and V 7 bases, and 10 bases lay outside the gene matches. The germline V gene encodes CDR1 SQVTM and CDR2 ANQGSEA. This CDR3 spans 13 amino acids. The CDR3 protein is CSAAPSGRDTQYF. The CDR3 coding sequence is TGCAGCGCCGCACCTAGCGGTAGGGATACGCAGTATTTT.

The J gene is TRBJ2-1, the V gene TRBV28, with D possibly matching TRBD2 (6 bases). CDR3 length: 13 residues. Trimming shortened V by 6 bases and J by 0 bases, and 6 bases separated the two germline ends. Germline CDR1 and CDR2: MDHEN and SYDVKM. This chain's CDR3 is CASREGSYNEQFF. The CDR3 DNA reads TGTGCCAGCAGGGAGGGCTCCTACAATGAGCAGTTCTTC.

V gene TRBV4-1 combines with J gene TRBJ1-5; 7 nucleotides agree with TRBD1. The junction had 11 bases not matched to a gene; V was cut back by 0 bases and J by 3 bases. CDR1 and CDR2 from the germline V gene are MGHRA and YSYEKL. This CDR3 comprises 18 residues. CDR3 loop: CASSQDMAEGAINQPQHF. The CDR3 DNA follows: TGCGCCAGCAGCCAAGATATGGCGGAGGGGGCGATCAATCAGCCCCAGCATTTT.

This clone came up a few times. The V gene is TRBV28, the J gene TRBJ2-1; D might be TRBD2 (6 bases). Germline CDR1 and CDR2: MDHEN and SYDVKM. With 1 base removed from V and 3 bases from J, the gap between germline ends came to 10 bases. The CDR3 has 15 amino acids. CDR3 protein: CASSLLRGVYNEQFF. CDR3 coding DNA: TGTGCCAGCAGTTTATTGCGGGGCGTCTACAATGAGCAGTTCTTC.

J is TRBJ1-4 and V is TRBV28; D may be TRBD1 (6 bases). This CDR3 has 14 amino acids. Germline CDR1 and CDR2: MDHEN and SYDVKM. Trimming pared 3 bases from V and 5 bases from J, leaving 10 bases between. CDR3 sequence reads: CASSFVTGNEKLFF. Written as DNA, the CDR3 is TGTGCCAGCAGTTTTGTAACAGGGAATGAAAAACTGTTTTTT.

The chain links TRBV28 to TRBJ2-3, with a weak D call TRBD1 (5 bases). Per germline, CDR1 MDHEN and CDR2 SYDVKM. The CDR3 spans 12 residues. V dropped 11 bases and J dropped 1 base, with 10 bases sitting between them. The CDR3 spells CAGAKGTDTQYF. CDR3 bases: TGTGCCGGGGCCAAGGGCACAGATACGCAGTATTTT.

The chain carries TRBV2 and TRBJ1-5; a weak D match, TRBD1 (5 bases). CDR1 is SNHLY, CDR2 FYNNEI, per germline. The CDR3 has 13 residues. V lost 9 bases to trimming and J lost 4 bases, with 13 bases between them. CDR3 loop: CARSADRNQPQHF. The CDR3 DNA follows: TGTGCCAGATCGGCCGACAGAAATCAGCCCCAGCATTTT.

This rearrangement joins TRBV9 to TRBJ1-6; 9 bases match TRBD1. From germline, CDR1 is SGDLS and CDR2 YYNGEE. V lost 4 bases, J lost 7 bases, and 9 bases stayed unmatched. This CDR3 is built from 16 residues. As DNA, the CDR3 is TGTGCCAGCAGCCTGGGATCGACAGGGGGAAATTCACCCCTCCACTTT. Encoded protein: CASSLGSTGGNSPLHF.